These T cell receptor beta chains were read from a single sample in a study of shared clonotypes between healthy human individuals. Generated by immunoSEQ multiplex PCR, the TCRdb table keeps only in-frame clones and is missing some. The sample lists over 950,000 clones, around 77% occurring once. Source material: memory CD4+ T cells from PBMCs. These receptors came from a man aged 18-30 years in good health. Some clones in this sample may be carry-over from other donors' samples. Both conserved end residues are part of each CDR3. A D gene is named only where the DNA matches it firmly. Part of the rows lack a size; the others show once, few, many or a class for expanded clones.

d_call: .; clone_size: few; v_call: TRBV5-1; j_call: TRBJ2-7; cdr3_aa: CASSLFGEAGEQYF; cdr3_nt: TGCGCCAGCAGCTTGTTCGGGGAGGCGGGCGAGCAGTACTTC
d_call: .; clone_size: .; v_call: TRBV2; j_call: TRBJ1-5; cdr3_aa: CASSPDGGFNQPQHF; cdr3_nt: TGTGCCAGCAGCCCGGACGGCGGCTTCAATCAGCCCCAGCATTTT
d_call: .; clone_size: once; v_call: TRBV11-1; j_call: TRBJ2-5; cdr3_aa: CASSFQAQGFETQYF; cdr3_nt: TGTGCCAGCAGCTTTCAAGCCCAAGGTTTTGAGACCCAGTACTTC
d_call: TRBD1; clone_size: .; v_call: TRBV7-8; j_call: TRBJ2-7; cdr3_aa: CASSRDRLYEQYF; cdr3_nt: TGTGCCAGCAGCCGGGACAGGTTATACGAGCAGTACTTC
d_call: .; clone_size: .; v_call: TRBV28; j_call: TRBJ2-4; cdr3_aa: CASRLGHFQNIQYF; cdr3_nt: TGTGCCAGTAGACTTGGACACTTCCAAAACATTCAGTACTTC
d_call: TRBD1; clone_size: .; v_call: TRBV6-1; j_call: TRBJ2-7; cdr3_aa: CASSQFRDSPYEQYF; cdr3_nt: TGTGCCAGCAGTCAATTCCGGGACAGCCCCTACGAGCAGTACTTC
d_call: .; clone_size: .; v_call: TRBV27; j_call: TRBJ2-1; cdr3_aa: CASSTPGLNNEQFF; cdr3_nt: TGTGCCAGCAGCACACCGGGCCTCAACAATGAGCAGTTCTTC
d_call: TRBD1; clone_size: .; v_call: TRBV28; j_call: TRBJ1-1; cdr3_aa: CATLNNRGLYGTEAFF; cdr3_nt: TGTGCCACCCTGAATAACAGGGGCCTGTATGGCACTGAAGCTTTCTTT
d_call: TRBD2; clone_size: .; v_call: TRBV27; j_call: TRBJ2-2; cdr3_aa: CASRGLAGNTGELFF; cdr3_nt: TGTGCCAGCAGAGGGCTAGCGGGGAACACCGGGGAGCTGTTTTTT
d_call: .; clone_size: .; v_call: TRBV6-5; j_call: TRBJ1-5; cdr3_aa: CASSPPGGNQPQHF; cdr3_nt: TGTGCCAGCAGCCCCCCCGGCGGAAATCAGCCCCAGCATTTT
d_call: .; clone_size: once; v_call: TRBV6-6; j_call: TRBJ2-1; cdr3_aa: CASSYSSGLYNEQFF; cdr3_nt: TGTGCCAGCAGTTACTCAAGCGGGCTCTACAATGAGCAGTTCTTC
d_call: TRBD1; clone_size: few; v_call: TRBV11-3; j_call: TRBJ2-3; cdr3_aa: CASSPRQGDTQYF; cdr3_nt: TGTGCCAGCAGCCCAAGACAGGGAGATACGCAGTATTTT
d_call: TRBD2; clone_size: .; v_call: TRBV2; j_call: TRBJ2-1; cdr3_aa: CASSPGAGGGSYNEQFF; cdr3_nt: TGTGCCAGCAGCCCCGGAGCGGGAGGGGGCTCCTACAATGAGCAGTTCTTC
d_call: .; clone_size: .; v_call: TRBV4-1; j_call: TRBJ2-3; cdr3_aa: CASSQRTGTSTDTQYF; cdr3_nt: TGCGCCAGCAGCCAGAGAACAGGGACAAGCACAGATACGCAGTATTTT
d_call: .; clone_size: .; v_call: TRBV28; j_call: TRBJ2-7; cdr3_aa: CASSLLPGWSGEQYF; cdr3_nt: TGTGCCAGCAGTTTACTTCCGGGCTGGTCTGGTGAGCAGTACTTC
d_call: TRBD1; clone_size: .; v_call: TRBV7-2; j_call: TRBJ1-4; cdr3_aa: CASSQDRVERVFF; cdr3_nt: TGTGCCAGCAGTCAAGACAGGGTCGAAAGGGTGTTTTTT
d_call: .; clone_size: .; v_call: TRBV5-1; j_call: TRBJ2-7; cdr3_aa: CASSLGEATRDEQYF; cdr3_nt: TGCGCCAGCAGCTTGGGCGAGGCCACTAGGGACGAGCAGTACTTC
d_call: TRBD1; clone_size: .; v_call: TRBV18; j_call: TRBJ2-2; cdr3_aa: CASSPNRGTGELFF; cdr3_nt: TGTGCCAGCTCACCGAACAGGGGTACCGGGGAGCTGTTTTTT
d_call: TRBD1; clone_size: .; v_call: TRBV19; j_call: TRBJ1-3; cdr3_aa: CASRGQGLGNTIYF; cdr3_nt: TGTGCCAGTAGGGGACAGGGACTTGGAAACACCATATATTTT
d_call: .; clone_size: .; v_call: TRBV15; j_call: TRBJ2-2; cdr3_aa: CATSRRLTLAGELFF; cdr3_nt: TGTGCCACCAGCAGACGACTTACCCTGGCCGGGGAGCTGTTTTTT
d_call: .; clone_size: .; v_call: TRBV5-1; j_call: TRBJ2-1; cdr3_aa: CASSLGGSYNEQFF; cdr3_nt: TGCGCCAGCAGCTTGGGAGGCTCCTACAATGAGCAGTTCTTC
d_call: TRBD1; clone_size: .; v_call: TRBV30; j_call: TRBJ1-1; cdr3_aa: CAWTRGRELAEAFF; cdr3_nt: TGTGCCTGGACCAGGGGGCGCGAGTTGGCTGAAGCTTTCTTT
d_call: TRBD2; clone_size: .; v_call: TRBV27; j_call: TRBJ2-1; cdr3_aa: CASSMTSGYVSYNEQFF; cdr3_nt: TGTGCCAGCAGTATGACTAGCGGATACGTTTCCTACAATGAGCAGTTCTTC
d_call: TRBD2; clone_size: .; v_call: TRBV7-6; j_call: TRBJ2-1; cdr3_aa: CASSSAGTTYNEQFF; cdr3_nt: TGTGCCAGCAGCTCTGCCGGGACTACCTACAATGAGCAGTTCTTC
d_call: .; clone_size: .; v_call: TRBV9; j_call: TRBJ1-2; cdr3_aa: CASSPRGEGYGYTF; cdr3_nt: TGTGCCAGCAGCCCCCGAGGGGAGGGGTATGGCTACACCTTC
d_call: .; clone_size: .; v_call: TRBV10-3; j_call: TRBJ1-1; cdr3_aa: CAISESGEAFF; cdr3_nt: TGTGCCATCAGTGAGTCGGGTGAAGCTTTCTTT
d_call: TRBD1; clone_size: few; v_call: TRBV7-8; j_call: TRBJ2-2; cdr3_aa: CASSQGQANTGELFF; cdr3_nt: TGTGCCAGCAGCCAGGGACAGGCAAACACCGGGGAGCTGTTTTTT
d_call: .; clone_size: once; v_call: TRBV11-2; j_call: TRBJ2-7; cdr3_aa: CASSLVGRGNEQYF; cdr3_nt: TGTGCCAGCAGCTTAGTTGGCAGGGGCAACGAGCAGTACTTC
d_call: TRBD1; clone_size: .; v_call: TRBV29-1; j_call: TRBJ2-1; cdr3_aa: CSVGDRAGSYNEQFF; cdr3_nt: TGCAGCGTTGGGGACAGGGCGGGCTCCTACAATGAGCAGTTCTTC
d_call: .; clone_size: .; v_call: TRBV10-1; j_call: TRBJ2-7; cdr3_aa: CASSEAGHEQYF; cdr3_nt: TGCGCCAGCAGTGAGGCGGGGCACGAGCAGTACTTC
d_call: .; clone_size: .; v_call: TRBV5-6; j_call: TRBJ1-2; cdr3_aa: CASSFYGRNYGYTF; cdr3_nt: TGTGCCAGCAGCTTCTACGGCAGGAACTATGGCTACACCTTC